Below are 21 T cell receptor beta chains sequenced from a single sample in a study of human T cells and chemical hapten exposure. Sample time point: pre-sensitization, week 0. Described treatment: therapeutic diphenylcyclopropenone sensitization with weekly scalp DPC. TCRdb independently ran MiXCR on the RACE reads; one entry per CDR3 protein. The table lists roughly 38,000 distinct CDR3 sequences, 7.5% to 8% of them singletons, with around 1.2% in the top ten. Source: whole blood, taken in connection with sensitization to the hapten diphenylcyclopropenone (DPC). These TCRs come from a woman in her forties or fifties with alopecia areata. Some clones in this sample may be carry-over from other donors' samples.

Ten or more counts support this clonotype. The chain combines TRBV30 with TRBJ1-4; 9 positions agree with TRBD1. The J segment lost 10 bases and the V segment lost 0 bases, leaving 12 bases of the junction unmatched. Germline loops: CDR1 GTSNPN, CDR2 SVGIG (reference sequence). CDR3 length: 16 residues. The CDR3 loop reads CAWSVRSGQGYGKLFF. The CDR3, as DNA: TGTGCCTGGAGTGTCAGGAGTGGACAGGGGTATGGAAAACTGTTTTTT.

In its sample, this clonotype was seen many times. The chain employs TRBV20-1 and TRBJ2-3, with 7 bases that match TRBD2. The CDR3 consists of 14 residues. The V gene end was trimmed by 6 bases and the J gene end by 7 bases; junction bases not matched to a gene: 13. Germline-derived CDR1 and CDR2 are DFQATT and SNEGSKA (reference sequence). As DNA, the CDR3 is TGCAGTGCCCCTCCTGGAGCCGGGGGGTATACGCAGTATTTT. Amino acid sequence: CSAPPGAGGYTQYF.

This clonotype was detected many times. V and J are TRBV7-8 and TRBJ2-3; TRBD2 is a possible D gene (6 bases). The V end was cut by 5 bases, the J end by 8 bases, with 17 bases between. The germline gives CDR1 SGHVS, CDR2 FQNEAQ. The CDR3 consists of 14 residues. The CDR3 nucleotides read TGTGCCAGCAGCCACAGAACGGGACTTCCTACGCAGTATTTT. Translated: CASSHRTGLPTQYF.

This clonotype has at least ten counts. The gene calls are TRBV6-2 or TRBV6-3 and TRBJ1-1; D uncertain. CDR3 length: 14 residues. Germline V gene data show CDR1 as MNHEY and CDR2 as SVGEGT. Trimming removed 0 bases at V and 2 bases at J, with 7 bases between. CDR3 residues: CASSYSTGNTEAFF. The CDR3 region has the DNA TGTGCCAGCAGTTACTCAACGGGAAACACTGAAGCTTTCTTT.

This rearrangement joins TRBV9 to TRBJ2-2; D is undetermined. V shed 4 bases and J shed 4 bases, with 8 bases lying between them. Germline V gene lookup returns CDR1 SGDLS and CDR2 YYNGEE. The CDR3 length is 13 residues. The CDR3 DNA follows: TGTGCCAGCAGCCAGAGGCTCACCGGGGAGCTGTTTTTT. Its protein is CASSQRLTGELFF.

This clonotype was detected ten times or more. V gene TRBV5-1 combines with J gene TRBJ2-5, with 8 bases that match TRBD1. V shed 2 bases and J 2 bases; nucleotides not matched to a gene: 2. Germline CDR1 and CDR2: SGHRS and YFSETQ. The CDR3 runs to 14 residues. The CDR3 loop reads CASSFRTGQETQYF. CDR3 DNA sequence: TGCGCCAGCAGCTTCCGGACAGGGCAAGAGACCCAGTACTTC.

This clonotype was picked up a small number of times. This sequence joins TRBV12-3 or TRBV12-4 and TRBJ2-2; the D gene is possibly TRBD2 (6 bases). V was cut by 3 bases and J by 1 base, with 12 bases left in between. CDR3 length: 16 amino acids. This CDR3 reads CASSFVAGLNTGELFF. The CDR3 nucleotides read TGTGCCAGCAGTTTTGTGGCGGGATTGAACACCGGGGAGCTGTTTTTT.

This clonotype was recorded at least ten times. CDR3 sequence: CASSPQQGSNQPQHF. The CDR3 coding sequence is TGTGCCAGTAGTCCCCAACAGGGAAGCAATCAGCCCCAGCATTTT. The chain joins TRBV19 to TRBJ1-5, with D possibly matching TRBD1 (6 bases). The germline CDR1 and CDR2 sequences are LNHDA and SQIVND (reference sequence). V shed 5 bases and J shed 1 base, with 12 bases lying between them. This CDR3 is 15 amino acids long.

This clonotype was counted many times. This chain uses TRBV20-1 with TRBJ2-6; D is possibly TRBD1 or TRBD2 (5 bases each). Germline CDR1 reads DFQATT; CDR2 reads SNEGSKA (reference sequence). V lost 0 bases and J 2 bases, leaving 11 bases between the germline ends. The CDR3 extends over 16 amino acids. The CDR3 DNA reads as TGCAGTGCTAGAGAGAGGGGCAGCCCTGGGGCCAACGTCCTGACTTTC. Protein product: CSARERGSPGANVLTF.

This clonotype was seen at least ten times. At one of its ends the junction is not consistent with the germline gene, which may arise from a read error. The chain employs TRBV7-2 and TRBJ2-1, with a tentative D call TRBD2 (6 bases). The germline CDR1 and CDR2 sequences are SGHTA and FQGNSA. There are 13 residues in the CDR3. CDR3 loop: CASSLAPVGWRVF. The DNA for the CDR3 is TGTGCCAGCAGCTTAGCCCCTGTGGGATGGAGGGTCTTC.

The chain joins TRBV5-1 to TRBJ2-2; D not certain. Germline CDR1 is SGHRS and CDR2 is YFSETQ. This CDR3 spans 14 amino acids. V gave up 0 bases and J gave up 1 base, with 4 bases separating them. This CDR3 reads CASSLVVNTGELFF. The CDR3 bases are TGCGCCAGCAGCTTGGTTGTGAACACCGGGGAGCTGTTTTTT.

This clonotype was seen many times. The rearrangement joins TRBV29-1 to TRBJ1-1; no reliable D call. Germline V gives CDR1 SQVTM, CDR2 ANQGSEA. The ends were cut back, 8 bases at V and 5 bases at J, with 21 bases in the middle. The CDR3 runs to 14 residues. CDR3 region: CSSTTRTGRTEAFF. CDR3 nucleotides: TGCAGCTCAACGACCCGGACGGGTAGGACTGAAGCTTTCTTT. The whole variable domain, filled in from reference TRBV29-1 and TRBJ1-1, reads SAVISQKPSRDICQRGTSLTIQCQVDSQVTMMFWYRQQPGQSLTLIATANQGSEATYESGFVIDKFPISRPNLTFSTLTVSNMSPEDSSIYLCSSTTRTGRTEAFFGQGTRLTVV.

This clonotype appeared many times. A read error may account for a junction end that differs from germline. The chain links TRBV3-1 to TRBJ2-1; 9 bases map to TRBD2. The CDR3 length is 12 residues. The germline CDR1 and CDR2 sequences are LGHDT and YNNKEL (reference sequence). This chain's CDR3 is CASSQDGASGVF. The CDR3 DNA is TGTGCCAGCAGCCAAGATGGAGCTAGCGGGGTATTC.

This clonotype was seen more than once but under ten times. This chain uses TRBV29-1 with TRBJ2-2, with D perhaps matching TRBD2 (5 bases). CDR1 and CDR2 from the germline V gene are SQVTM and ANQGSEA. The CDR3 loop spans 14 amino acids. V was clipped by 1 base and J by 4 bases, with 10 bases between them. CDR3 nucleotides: TGCAGCGTTGAAGCGGGAAAGCCCACCGGGGAGCTGTTTTTT. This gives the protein CSVEAGKPTGELFF.

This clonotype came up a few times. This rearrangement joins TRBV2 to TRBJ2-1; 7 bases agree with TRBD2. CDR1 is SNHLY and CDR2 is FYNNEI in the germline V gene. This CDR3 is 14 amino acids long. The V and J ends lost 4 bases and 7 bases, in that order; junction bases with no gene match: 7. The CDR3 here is CASSVGREINEQFF. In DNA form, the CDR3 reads TGTGCCAGCAGTGTTGGGAGGGAGATTAATGAGCAGTTCTTC.

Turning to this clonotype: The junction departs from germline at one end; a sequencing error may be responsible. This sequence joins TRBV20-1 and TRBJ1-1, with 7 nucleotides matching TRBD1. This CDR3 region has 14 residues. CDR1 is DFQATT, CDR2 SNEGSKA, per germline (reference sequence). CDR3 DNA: TGCAGTGGGGGTAGTGGGACAGAGAACACTAAAGCTTTCTTC. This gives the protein CSGGSGTENTKAFF.

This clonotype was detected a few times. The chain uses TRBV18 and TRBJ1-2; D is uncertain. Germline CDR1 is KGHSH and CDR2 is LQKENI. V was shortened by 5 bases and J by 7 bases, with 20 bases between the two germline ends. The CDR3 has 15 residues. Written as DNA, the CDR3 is TGTGCCAGCTCAACGGGGATTGAGAAGTTCCTTGGCTACACCTTC. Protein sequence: CASSTGIEKFLGYTF.

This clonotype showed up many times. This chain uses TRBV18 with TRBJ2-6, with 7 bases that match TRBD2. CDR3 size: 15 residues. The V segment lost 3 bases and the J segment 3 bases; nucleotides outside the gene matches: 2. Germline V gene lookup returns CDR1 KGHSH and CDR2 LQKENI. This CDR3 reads CASSPSSGGANVLTF. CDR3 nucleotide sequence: TGTGCCAGCTCACCCTCTAGCGGTGGGGCCAACGTCCTGACTTTC.

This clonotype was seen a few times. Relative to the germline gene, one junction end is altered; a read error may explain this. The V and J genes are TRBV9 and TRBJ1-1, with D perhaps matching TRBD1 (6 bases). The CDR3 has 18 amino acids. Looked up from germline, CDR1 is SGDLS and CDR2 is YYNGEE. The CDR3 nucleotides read TGTGTCAGCACCGTGGGATCGGGGGCCGGGATTCAAAACACTGAAGCTTTCTTT. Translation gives CVSTVGSGAGIQNTEAFF.

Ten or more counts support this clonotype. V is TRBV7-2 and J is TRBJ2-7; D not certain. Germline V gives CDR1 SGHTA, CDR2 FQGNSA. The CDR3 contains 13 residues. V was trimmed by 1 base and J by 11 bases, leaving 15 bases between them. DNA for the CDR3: TGTGCCAGCAGCTTAGATTGGCGTAAGAAGGAGTACTTC. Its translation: CASSLDWRKKEYF.

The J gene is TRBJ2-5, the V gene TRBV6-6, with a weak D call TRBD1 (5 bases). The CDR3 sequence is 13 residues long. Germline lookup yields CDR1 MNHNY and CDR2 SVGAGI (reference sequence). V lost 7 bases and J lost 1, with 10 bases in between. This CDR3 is CASIQQAQETQYF. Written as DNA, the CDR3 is TGTGCCAGCATACAACAGGCCCAAGAGACCCAGTACTTC.